Listed here are 27 T cell receptor beta chains from one sample, sequenced in a study of T-cell memory formation after mild COVID-19. TCRdb called the 5' RACE reads again in MiXCR, with one record for every CDR3 protein. The sample shows fewer than 450,000 distinct CDR3 sequences, 20% to 30% of them seen only once. The specimen sequenced was PBMCs or a T cell subset sorted from them (not recorded which). All receptors derive from an adult woman who had mild COVID-19 (a few samples of this study predate the infection). Cell type and time point are not known.

This clonotype has just a few counts. The chain carries TRBV6-1 and TRBJ2-7; maybe TRBD1 (5 bases). The CDR3 is made up of 15 amino acids. Germline V CDR1 and CDR2: MNHNS, SASEGT. V lost 2 bases, J lost 2 bases, and 13 bases lay in between. CDR3 bases: TGTGCCAGCAGTGAACAGGGCCCCTGGGCCTACGAGCAGTACTTC. This gives the protein CASSEQGPWAYEQYF.

The chain employs TRBV5-1 and TRBJ2-3, with D perhaps TRBD2 (5 bases). V was pared by 1 base and J by 4 bases, with 10 bases between. Germline values: CDR1 SGHRS, CDR2 YFSETQ. The CDR3 extends over 14 amino acids. The CDR3 loop is CASSLMRVADTQYF. The CDR3 DNA reads as TGCGCCAGCAGCTTGATGAGGGTGGCAGATACGCAGTATTTT.

This clonotype was recorded a few times. The chain couples TRBV20-1 to TRBJ1-1; a possible D gene is TRBD1 (6 bases). The CDR3 is made up of 11 amino acids. CDR1 is DFQATT and CDR2 is SNEGSKA in the germline V gene (reference sequence). The germline V and J ends were trimmed by 2 bases and 7 bases, with 8 bases remaining between them. The CDR3 DNA follows: TGCAGTGCTAGACTACAGGGTGAAGCTTTCTTT. Encoded protein: CSARLQGEAFF.

The chain joins TRBV12-3 or TRBV12-4 to TRBJ1-2; D possibly corresponds to TRBD1 (5 bases). V was shortened by 6 bases and J by 1 base, with 15 bases between the two germline ends. The CDR3 consists of 15 residues. CDR3 nucleotide sequence: TGTGCCAGCAGCCAGGGAGGGATTGGTAACTATGGCTACACCTTC. It translates to CASSQGGIGNYGYTF.

The rearrangement joins TRBV3-1 to TRBJ2-5; 11 bases are a match to TRBD2. The V segment lost 4 bases and the J segment 3 bases; nucleotides outside the gene matches: 13. The CDR3 is made up of 18 amino acids. CDR1 is LGHDT and CDR2 is YNNKEL in the germline V gene (reference sequence). The CDR3 nucleotides read TGTGCCAGCAGCCTCAGGAGGCTAGCGGGGGGACGTAAAGAGACCCAGTACTTC. Amino acid sequence: CASSLRRLAGGRKETQYF.

This clonotype was detected a few times. CDR3 nucleotide sequence: TGTGCCACCAGTGATTGGCGAACAAACTATGGCTACACCTTC. It is translated as CATSDWRTNYGYTF. This chain joins TRBV24-1 and TRBJ1-2, with D unclear. V lost 2 bases, J lost 2 bases, and 8 bases lay in between. The CDR3 covers 14 residues. Germline CDR1 and CDR2: KGHDR and SFDVKD.

The chain links TRBV29-1 to TRBJ2-7; a possible D gene is TRBD1 (6 bases). Germline CDR1 SQVTM, CDR2 ANQGSEA. The CDR3 totals 12 residues. The V and J ends lost 6 bases and 9 bases respectively, with 18 bases between them. CDR3 nucleotide sequence: TGCAGCGTCAAGGCGGCAGGGGAAGGGCAGTACTTC. This encodes CSVKAAGEGQYF.

The rearrangement uses TRBV30 and TRBJ1-1, with D perhaps matching TRBD1 (5 bases). CDR1 GTSNPN and CDR2 SVGIG come from the germline V gene (reference sequence). Trimming took off 5 bases at V and 4 bases at J, with 14 bases between the two ends. This CDR3 spans 13 amino acids. CDR3 sequence (DNA): TGTGCCTGGTCAGCCGGGGGAGGCACTGAAGCTTTCTTT. This translates into CAWSAGGGTEAFF.

This clonotype occurred many times. V gene TRBV24-1 combines with J gene TRBJ1-2, with a possible D match to TRBD1 (6 bases). The germline V and J ends were trimmed by 4 bases and 4 bases, with 12 bases remaining between them. The germline V gene has CDR1 KGHDR and CDR2 SFDVKD. The CDR3 contains 14 residues. The DNA for the CDR3 is TGTGCCACCAGTGAGGGACACGGATCCTATGGCTACACCTTC. Amino acid sequence: CATSEGHGSYGYTF.

The chain combines TRBV24-1 with TRBJ1-5; TRBD1 agrees at 7 bases. CDR3 length: 17 residues. Germline V gene data show CDR1 as KGHDR and CDR2 as SFDVKD. The V and J ends lost 4 bases and 3 bases, in that order; junction bases with no gene match: 11. DNA for the CDR3: TGTGCCACCAGTGAAGCCGGGACAGCGAATTTCAATCAGCCCCAGCATTTT. Translation: CATSEAGTANFNQPQHF.

This clonotype turned up a few times. The chain joins TRBV9 to TRBJ1-1; D is ambiguous. The CDR3 loop spans 13 amino acids. The V gene's germline CDR1 is SGDLS and CDR2 YYNGEE. The ends were cut back, 1 base at V and 3 bases at J, with 7 bases in the middle. The CDR3 reads CASSVTVDTEAFF. DNA for the CDR3: TGTGCCAGCAGCGTAACGGTCGACACTGAAGCTTTCTTT.

This clonotype was counted at least ten times. The gene calls are TRBV5-4 and TRBJ1-5; D ambiguous. Trimming cost V 2 bases and J 4 bases, with 7 bases left between them. Germline CDR1 is SGHNT and CDR2 is YYREEE (reference sequence). The CDR3 is 13 residues long. The CDR3, as DNA: TGTGCCAGCAGCTTAACACCTAATCAGCCCCAGCATTTT. Translation gives CASSLTPNQPQHF.

This clonotype was picked up many times. V usage is TRBV20-1 and J usage is TRBJ2-7, with TRBD1 matching 9 bases. There are 12 residues in the CDR3. Germline V gene sequence: CDR1 DFQATT, CDR2 SNEGSKA (reference sequence). V gave up 6 bases and J gave up 0 bases; unmatched junction bases: 0. CDR3 sequence reads: CSAGQGSYEQYF. The CDR3 DNA reads TGCAGTGCGGGACAGGGCTCCTACGAGCAGTACTTC.

This sequence joins TRBV12-3 or TRBV12-4 and TRBJ2-2; D is possibly TRBD1 or TRBD2 (6 bases each). CDR3 length: 11 residues. Trimming shortened V by 8 bases and J by 6 bases, and 7 bases separated the two germline ends. The CDR3 DNA reads as TGTGCCAGCGGGGGGCCCGGGGAGCTGTTTTTT. Its translation is CASGGPGELFF.

This clonotype was recorded a few times. The rearrangement uses TRBV5-5 and TRBJ1-1; D remains unclear. Trimming shortened V by 1 base and J by 1 base, and 8 bases separated the two germline ends. Germline V gene sequence: CDR1 SGHKS, CDR2 YYEKEE (reference sequence). The CDR3 has 14 amino acids. CDR3 in DNA: TGTGCCAGCAGCTTGTTGGTAGAGAACACTGAAGCTTTCTTT. The encoded protein is CASSLLVENTEAFF. Together with reference TRBV5-5 and TRBJ1-1, the CDR3 gives the full variable domain: DAGVTQSPTHLIKTRGQQVTLRCSPISGHKSVSWYQQVLGQGPQFIFQYYEKEERGRGNFPDRFSARQFPNYSSELNVNALLLGDSALYLCASSLLVENTEAFFGQGTRLTVV.

The chain employs TRBV6-1 and TRBJ2-7; weak D call: TRBD1 (6 bases). The ends were cut back, 1 base at V and 3 bases at J, with 16 bases in the middle. The CDR3 covers 16 residues. Germline V lookup: CDR1 MNHNS, CDR2 SASEGT. This CDR3 reads CASSEGIVEGVYEQYF. The CDR3 nucleotides read TGTGCCAGCAGTGAAGGTATCGTAGAGGGGGTCTACGAGCAGTACTTC.

V is TRBV7-2 and J is TRBJ2-1, with a tentative D call TRBD2 (5 bases). The CDR3 sequence is 14 residues long. V gave up 3 bases and J gave up 7 bases, with 13 bases separating them. The germline V gene encodes CDR1 SGHTA and CDR2 FQGNSA. Here the CDR3 reads CASSLGPTGNEQFF. The CDR3 nucleotides are TGTGCCAGCAGCTTGGGCCCAACGGGGAATGAGCAGTTCTTC.

The J gene is TRBJ2-3, the V gene TRBV5-1; 7 bases are a match to TRBD2. Trimming took 0 bases from V and 1 from J; bases not matched to a gene: 5. CDR1 is SGHRS, CDR2 YFSETQ, per germline. The CDR3 runs to 16 residues. The CDR3 DNA reads TGCGCCAGCAGCTTGGCGGGGGGACTTCGCACAGATACGCAGTATTTT. Its translation is CASSLAGGLRTDTQYF.

This clonotype was seen more than once but under ten times. This rearrangement joins TRBV5-6 to TRBJ2-1, with TRBD2 matching over 10 bases. Per germline, CDR1 SGHDT and CDR2 YYEEEE. The junction had 3 bases not matched to a gene; V was cut back by 5 bases and J by 7 bases. There are 13 residues in the CDR3. The CDR3 bases are TGTGCCAGCAGACTAGCGGGAAGGAATGAGCAGTTCTTC. Protein product: CASRLAGRNEQFF.

The chain combines TRBV7-9 with TRBJ1-1; maybe TRBD1 (6 bases). The CDR3 sequence is 13 residues long. CDR1 and CDR2 from the germline V gene are SEHNR and FQNEAQ (reference sequence). Trimming pared 4 bases from V and 6 bases from J, leaving 12 bases between. The CDR3 coding sequence is TGTGCCAGCAGCTCCGACAGGAATTCTGAAGCTTTCTTT. It yields the protein CASSSDRNSEAFF.

This clonotype was observed a handful of times. The chain carries TRBV20-1 and TRBJ2-1; 14 bases line up with TRBD2. Germline V gene sequence: CDR1 DFQATT, CDR2 SNEGSKA (reference sequence). With 0 bases clipped from V and 7 bases from J, the junction kept 5 bases outside the gene matches. This CDR3 contains 16 residues. The CDR3 sequence: CSARDRLAGGPNEQFF. CDR3 coding DNA: TGCAGTGCTAGAGATCGACTAGCGGGAGGGCCTAATGAGCAGTTCTTC.

V usage is TRBV5-1 and J usage is TRBJ1-1; D gene uncertain. The ends were cut back, 4 bases at V and 6 bases at J, with 16 bases in the middle. The V gene's germline CDR1 is SGHRS and CDR2 YFSETQ. The CDR3 is 14 amino acids. The CDR3 loop reads CASSRFPADPEAFF. CDR3 DNA sequence: TGCGCCAGCAGCCGTTTTCCGGCGGACCCTGAAGCTTTCTTT. The complete variable domain, with remaining parts taken from reference TRBV5-1 and TRBJ1-1, reads KAGVTQTPRYLIKTRGQQVTLSCSPISGHRSVSWYQQTPGQGLQFLFEYFSETQRNKGNFPGRFSGRQFSNSRSEMNVSTLELGDSALYLCASSRFPADPEAFFGQGTRLTVV.

The chain employs TRBV7-9 and TRBJ2-5; 9 positions agree with TRBD2. The germline V gene encodes CDR1 SEHNR and CDR2 FQNEAQ (reference sequence). There are 16 residues in the CDR3. V was pared by 5 bases and J by 4 bases, with 11 bases of the junction left unmatched. The CDR3, as DNA: TGTGCCAGCAGCCTTCTTAGCGGGAGCGGTGGAGAGACCCAGTACTTC. Its translation is CASSLLSGSGGETQYF. The full variable domain, with the rest looked up from reference TRBV7-9 and TRBJ2-5, is DTGVSQNPRHKITKRGQNVTFRCDPISEHNRLYWYRQTLGQGPEFLTYFQNEAQLEKSRLLSDRFSAERPKGSFSTLEIQRTEQGDSAMYLCASSLLSGSGGETQYFGPGTRLLVL.

This clonotype was counted only a few times. The chain has TRBV24-1 and TRBJ2-3; D remains unclear. The germline V gene encodes CDR1 KGHDR and CDR2 SFDVKD. The CDR3 extends over 12 amino acids. Deletions cut 6 bases from V and 2 bases from J, with 5 bases between. CDR3 in DNA: TGTGCCACCAGTTTGTCCACAGATACGCAGTATTTT. This codes for CATSLSTDTQYF.

This clonotype has more than one count but fewer than ten. V and J are TRBV29-1 and TRBJ2-5; D may be TRBD2 (6 bases). This CDR3 has 12 residues. Germline V gives CDR1 SQVTM, CDR2 ANQGSEA. V was pared by 3 bases and J by 9 bases, with 14 bases between. Here the CDR3 DNA reads TGCAGCGTTGACTGGCTATCGGGGGCCCAGTACTTC. Amino acid sequence: CSVDWLSGAQYF.

This clonotype has just a few counts. The chain is built from TRBV5-1 and TRBJ2-4; D call uncertain. CDR1 SGHRS and CDR2 YFSETQ come from the germline V gene. V was shortened by 3 bases and J by 4 bases, with 14 bases between the two germline ends. The CDR3 totals 15 residues. The DNA of the CDR3 is TGCGCCAGCAGCTCTCCCGAGCACGGAAAAAACATTCAGTACTTC. This codes for CASSSPEHGKNIQYF.

The chain has TRBV11-2 and TRBJ2-1; TRBD2 agrees at 15 bases. V dropped 6 bases and J dropped 0; count of bases not matched to a gene: 12. The CDR3 runs to 20 residues. Germline CDR1 reads SGHAT; CDR2 reads FQNNGV. The CDR3 is CASRKNPGLAGGLSYNEQFF. The CDR3 DNA reads as TGTGCCAGCAGAAAAAATCCCGGACTAGCGGGGGGGCTCTCCTACAATGAGCAGTTCTTC.